A selection of T cell receptor beta chains follows, all from one sample in a study of blood T cells in healthy people across ages. A single record per CDR3 protein comes from TCRdb applying MiXCR to the 5' RACE reads. The sample holds more than 1.4 million distinct CDR3 sequences; around 42% are singletons and the top ten take less than 8%. The sample comprised blood. Receptors originate from a young woman in good health. Each CDR3 is given with its conserved first and last residue. The D gene is left open where the match is weak. Size values are once, few and many counts, or a class for expanded clones, and some rows have none.

j_gene,abundance,v_gene,d_gene,CDR3nt,CDR3aa
TRBJ1-2,.,TRBV12-3/TRBV12-4,.,TGTGCCAGCTGGGGGGGCCCCTATGGCTACACCTTC,CASWGGPYGYTF
TRBJ2-7,few,TRBV6-2/TRBV6-3,TRBD2,TGTGCCAGCAGTCTGGGACTAGCGGGAAAAGAGGCCTACGAGCAGTACTTC,CASSLGLAGKEAYEQYF
TRBJ1-6,few,TRBV4-1,.,TGCGCCAGCAGCCTAGAGTTCGGTTCACCCCTCCACTTT,CASSLEFGSPLHF
TRBJ1-1,.,TRBV3-1,.,TGTGCCAGCAGCCAAGATTCCGGGCCGGGGAACACTGAAGCTTTCTTT,CASSQDSGPGNTEAFF
TRBJ1-1,once,TRBV2,TRBD1,TGTGCCACCCGGGACAGAGAAGGAACTGAAGCTTTCTTT,CATRDREGTEAFF
TRBJ1-5,.,TRBV7-9,.,TGTGCCAGCAGCCCATCCGAGCTGATGAATCAGCCCCAGCATTTT,CASSPSELMNQPQHF
TRBJ1-1,.,TRBV3-1,TRBD1,TGTGCCAGCAGCCTTGGACAGGTTCGGACTGAAGCTTTCTTT,CASSLGQVRTEAFF
TRBJ2-3,.,TRBV29-1,.,TGCATCCCCGACGACGCAAGCACAGATACGCAGTATTTT,CIPDDASTDTQYF
TRBJ1-1,.,TRBV27,.,TGTGCCAGCCTTCAGGGGTTGGCTGAAGCTTTCTTT,CASLQGLAEAFF
TRBJ2-3,.,TRBV6-2/TRBV6-3,TRBD1,TGTGCCAGCAGTCGACCGGGACAGGGGCGGACAGATACGCAGTATTTT,CASSRPGQGRTDTQYF
TRBJ2-5,.,TRBV20-1,TRBD2,TGCAGTGCTAGAGATTCGGTCCGGCGGGGGGGCCCGGAGACCCAGTACTTC,CSARDSVRRGGPETQYF
TRBJ1-2,few,TRBV6-5,TRBD1,TGTGCTAGCAGTTCCGGGACAGGGATGGGATATGGCTACACCTTC,CASSSGTGMGYGYTF
TRBJ2-7,.,TRBV7-2,TRBD2,TGTGCCAGCAGCCGTAGCGGGGGACTCTACAATGAGCAGTACTTC,CASSRSGGLYNEQYF
TRBJ1-4,.,TRBV10-3,TRBD1,TGTGCCATCAGTTGGACAGGGGGAAATGAAAAACTGTTTTTT,CAISWTGGNEKLFF
TRBJ2-1,.,TRBV2,TRBD2,TGTGCCAGCAGCCAACTAGCGGGATTATCCAATGAGCAGTTCTTC,CASSQLAGLSNEQFF
TRBJ2-7,.,TRBV28,.,TGTGCCAGCAGACAAATCGGGGACCTATCCTCCTACGAGCAGTACTTC,CASRQIGDLSSYEQYF
TRBJ2-3,.,TRBV20-1,.,TGCAGTGCTAGTAGCCTAGGGGCCCAATCCCCAGATACGCAGTATTTT,CSASSLGAQSPDTQYF
TRBJ1-6,.,TRBV27,.,TGTGCCAGCGGAACGCCGCGGACAAAAGGAACTTATTATAATTCACCCCTCCACTTT,CASGTPRTKGTYYNSPLHF
TRBJ2-7,.,TRBV29-1,TRBD2,TGCAGCGTTGCCCTGGGACTAGCGGGAGGCTACGAGCAGTACTTC,CSVALGLAGGYEQYF
TRBJ2-1,.,TRBV21-1,.,TGTGCCAGCAGCTCCTCGACAGGTGATACCTACAATGAGCAGTTCTTC,CASSSSTGDTYNEQFF
TRBJ2-5,few,TRBV18,.,TGTGCCAGCTCACCAGGGAACCTAGAGCAAGAGACCCAGTACTTC,CASSPGNLEQETQYF
TRBJ2-7,.,TRBV20-1,TRBD2,TGCAGTGCTGAACCTCCTAGCGGGGGGGACGAGCAGTACTTC,CSAEPPSGGDEQYF
TRBJ2-3,.,TRBV4-2,.,TGTGCCAGCAGCCATCTCACTAGAGATAAAGATACGCAGTATTTT,CASSHLTRDKDTQYF
TRBJ2-5,.,TRBV19,.,TGTGCCAGTACCACGCTAGGGGGCCAAGAGACCCAGTACTTC,CASTTLGGQETQYF
TRBJ2-2,few,TRBV4-2,.,TGTGCCAGCAGCCTTTCAATTGGAGCAAACACCGGGGAGCTGTTTTTT,CASSLSIGANTGELFF
TRBJ2-1,few,TRBV12-3/TRBV12-4,.,TGTGCCAGCACCCCGGGACTCCAAATCAATGAGCAGTTCTTC,CASTPGLQINEQFF
TRBJ2-1,.,TRBV7-2,TRBD2,TGTACCAGTGCGCGGGGGGTCATAGACAATGAGCAGTTCTTC,CTSARGVIDNEQFF
TRBJ1-2,few,TRBV27,.,TGTGCCAGCAGGAGGGACACCTCCTTTGACTACACCTTC,CASRRDTSFDYTF
TRBJ1-2,.,TRBV2,.,TGTGCCAGCAGTTCCCCGACAGACTTGGAAGTCCGTGGCTACACCTTC,CASSSPTDLEVRGYTF
TRBJ2-3,few,TRBV4-1,TRBD2,TGCGCCAGCAGTCCCCTAGCGGGGGTTCTAGATACGCAGTATTTT,CASSPLAGVLDTQYF
TRBJ2-3,.,TRBV5-1,TRBD2,TGCGCCAGCAGCCTCCTAACTAGCGGGTCCGCAGATACGCAGTATTTT,CASSLLTSGSADTQYF
TRBJ2-1,once,TRBV11-3,TRBD1,TGTGCCAGCAGCTCCGGGACAGGGGGTTTCGATGAGCAGTTCTTC,CASSSGTGGFDEQFF
TRBJ2-5,few,TRBV6-6,TRBD2,TGTGCCAGCAGACCGACTAGCGGGAGAATCAATGAGCAGTACTTC,CASRPTSGRINEQYF
TRBJ1-2,.,TRBV21-1,.,TGTGCCAGCAGCAACCTCGGGACAGTGGGCGGTGGCTACACCTTC,CASSNLGTVGGGYTF
TRBJ2-5,.,TRBV5-1,.,TGCGCCAGCAGCTTGGTCCACGGGACAATTTACAATGAGCAGTACTTC,CASSLVHGTIYNEQYF
TRBJ2-6,few,TRBV5-1,.,TGCGCCAGCAGCTTGGCCCCCGCAGGCTCTGGGGCCAACGTCCTGACTTTC,CASSLAPAGSGANVLTF
TRBJ2-1,.,TRBV7-9,.,TGTGCCAGCAGCTCTAGAGCAGAGGGTGAGCAGTTCTTC,CASSSRAEGEQFF
TRBJ2-1,few,TRBV12-3/TRBV12-4,.,TGTGCCAGCAGTCCTCCCCTCGAGGACAATGAGCAGTTCTTC,CASSPPLEDNEQFF
TRBJ2-7,few,TRBV20-1,TRBD2,TGCAGTGCTAGATACGGGACTAGCGGGAGAACGGGCGAGCAGTACTTC,CSARYGTSGRTGEQYF
TRBJ1-1,.,TRBV7-2,.,TGTGCCAGCAGCTTAGTGGGGTCGGGGGCGGGTACTGAAGCTTTCTTT,CASSLVGSGAGTEAFF
TRBJ1-2,.,TRBV2,TRBD1,TGTGCCAGCAGTGAACAGGCAGGGGGGAGTTATGGCTACACCTTC,CASSEQAGGSYGYTF
TRBJ2-7,many,TRBV20-1,.,TGCAGTGCTAACCAAAAGGCTAGCGTGACCTACGAGCAGTACTTC,CSANQKASVTYEQYF